Below are 18 T cell receptor beta chains sequenced from a single sample in a study of cytomegalovirus exposure and HLA in healthy donors. Repertoires were generated with immunoSEQ multiplex PCR, while TCRdb's copy carries only in-frame clones and drops some. The data hold 130,000 or so clones, with about nine tenths observed a single time. Sequencing used PBMCs. These receptors all stem from a man in his thirties or forties in good health and CMV-seronegative.

V usage is TRBV7-9 and J usage is TRBJ1-1; the D is unclear. V shed 4 bases and J shed 7 bases, with 10 bases lying between them. CDR3 length: 12 amino acids. Germline CDR1 reads SEHNR; CDR2 reads FQNEAQ (reference sequence). The CDR3 region has the DNA TGTGCCAGCAGCTGGCCGGAGGTTGAAGCTTTCTTT. It specifies CASSWPEVEAFF.

This clone was recorded once. The chain's CDR3 is CSVLHPDRMYEQYF. CDR3 bases: TGCAGCGTTCTTCATCCGGACAGGATGTACGAGCAGTACTTC. This chain links TRBV29-1 with TRBJ2-7; 7 bases line up with TRBD1. The CDR3 runs 14 residues. V lost 5 bases, J lost 4 bases, and 11 bases stayed unmatched. Germline values: CDR1 SQVTM, CDR2 ANQGSEA.

The rearrangement joins TRBV5-6 to TRBJ2-7, with 9 bases lining up with TRBD1. Germline assignment: CDR1 SGHDT and CDR2 YYEEEE. V was pared by 2 bases and J by 7 bases, with 7 bases of the junction left unmatched. The CDR3 sequence is 14 residues long. For the CDR3, the DNA is TGTGCCAGCAGCTTAGAACAGGGGGCGCGGGAGCAGTACTTC. It yields the protein CASSLEQGAREQYF.

The chain is built from TRBV6-6 and TRBJ2-5; the D gene is possibly TRBD2 (6 bases). Between the trimmed V and J ends, which lost 1 base and 5 bases, there was a span of 11 bases. Germline CDR1 and CDR2: MNHNY and SVGAGI (reference sequence). The CDR3 runs to 14 residues. Written as DNA, the CDR3 is TGTGCCAGCAGTTACTTGCGGGGTTTGGAGACCCAGTACTTC. Protein sequence: CASSYLRGLETQYF.

The chain recombines TRBV4-2 with TRBJ2-1; the match to TRBD2 covers 13 bases. Germline trimming cut 4 bases from V and 0 bases from J; bases unmatched to any gene: 12. The CDR3 is 20 residues long. Germline V gives CDR1 LGHNA, CDR2 YNFKEQ. The CDR3, as DNA: TGTGCCAGCAGCCCAGACGGGGGACTAGCGGGACCAAGCTCCTACAATGAGCAGTTCTTC. Protein sequence: CASSPDGGLAGPSSYNEQFF.

V usage is TRBV7-6 and J usage is TRBJ2-3; the D gene is possibly TRBD2 (6 bases). CDR1 is SGHVS, CDR2 FNYEAQ, per germline. The CDR3 contains 14 residues. Trimming stripped 5 bases from V and 9 bases from J, with 18 bases between. The CDR3 DNA sequence: TGTGCCAGCAGCACGCGGGGAGGCGAAGAAACGCAGTATTTT. Its translation is CASSTRGGEETQYF. The whole variable domain, filled in from reference TRBV7-6 and TRBJ2-3, reads GAGVSQSPRYKVTKRGQDVALRCDPISGHVSLYWYRQALGQGPEFLTYFNYEAQQDKSGLPNDRFSAERPEGSISTLTIQRTEQRDSAMYRCASSTRGGEETQYFGPGTRLTVL.

This chain links TRBV19 with TRBJ2-7; D might be TRBD2 (6 bases). The CDR3 sequence is 13 residues long. Germline V gene lookup returns CDR1 LNHDA and CDR2 SQIVND (reference sequence). With 5 bases removed from V and 4 bases from J, the gap between germline ends came to 12 bases. The CDR3 sequence: CASSQGAGYEQYF. Written as DNA, the CDR3 is TGTGCCAGTAGTCAGGGCGCGGGGTACGAGCAGTACTTC.

This chain uses TRBV7-9 with TRBJ2-7; TRBD1 aligns across 7 bases. This CDR3 region has 17 residues. Germline V gives CDR1 SEHNR, CDR2 FQNEAQ (reference sequence). V lost 5 bases and J lost 3; bases outside the gene matches: 16. In DNA form, the CDR3 reads TGTGCCAGCAGCGGGTGGGTGAAAGGGACAGCTTTCTACGAGCAGTACTTC. Translating it yields CASSGWVKGTAFYEQYF.

V and J are TRBV5-1 and TRBJ2-7; 9 bases fit TRBD1. This CDR3 spans 17 amino acids. V dropped 1 base and J dropped 3; count of bases not matched to a gene: 11. Germline V CDR1 and CDR2: SGHRS, YFSETQ. CDR3 sequence reads: CASSLPRVQGARYEQYF. DNA of the CDR3: TGCGCCAGCAGCTTGCCAAGGGTACAGGGGGCCCGCTACGAGCAGTACTTC.

This sequence joins TRBV28 and TRBJ1-6, with no clear D. Germline CDR1 and CDR2: MDHEN and SYDVKM. V lost 8 bases and J lost 6, with 14 bases in between. This CDR3 contains 14 residues. CDR3 DNA: TGTGCCAGCTCTAGCGGGCCCGCTAATTCACCCCTCCACTTT. Encoded protein: CASSSGPANSPLHF.

This clone was seen just once. V usage is TRBV29-1 and J usage is TRBJ2-7; 8 positions match TRBD1. This CDR3 has 13 residues. V gave up 5 bases and J gave up 1 base; unmatched junction bases: 4. CDR1 is SQVTM, CDR2 ANQGSEA, per germline. The CDR3 reads CSVRTGMSYEQYF. In nucleotides, the CDR3 is TGCAGCGTTAGGACAGGGATGTCCTACGAGCAGTACTTC.

V gene TRBV29-1 combines with J gene TRBJ1-2, with 7 bases aligning to TRBD1. Germline V gene lookup returns CDR1 SQVTM and CDR2 ANQGSEA. This CDR3 spans 11 amino acids. V trimming: 7 bases; J trimming: 7 bases; junction bases outside the gene matches: 6. Here the CDR3 reads CSGSGGGGYTF. The DNA of the CDR3 is TGCAGCGGGTCAGGGGGAGGTGGCTACACCTTC. Using reference TRBV29-1 and TRBJ1-2 for the parts outside the CDR3, the full variable domain is SAVISQKPSRDICQRGTSLTIQCQVDSQVTMMFWYRQQPGQSLTLIATANQGSEATYESGFVIDKFPISRPNLTFSTLTVSNMSPEDSSIYLCSGSGGGGYTFGSGTRLTVV.

The chain is built from TRBV4-3 and TRBJ2-7; 7 bases fit TRBD1. CDR1 is LGHNA and CDR2 is YSLEER in the germline V gene. The J segment lost 2 bases and the V segment lost 1 base, leaving 5 bases of the junction unmatched. The CDR3 is made up of 15 amino acids. The CDR3 coding sequence is TGCGCCAGCAGCCAAGGGCGTCAGGGGGCCTACGAGCAGTACTTC. Translation: CASSQGRQGAYEQYF.

The sample holds one count of this clone. This sequence joins TRBV4-3 and TRBJ2-1; maybe TRBD1 (6 bases). This CDR3 comprises 15 residues. Trimming shortened V by 2 bases and J by 0 bases, and 8 bases separated the two germline ends. Germline V lookup: CDR1 LGHNA, CDR2 YSLEER. The CDR3 DNA sequence: TGCGCCAGCAGCCAACAGGGGAACTCCTACAATGAGCAGTTCTTC. As protein: CASSQQGNSYNEQFF.

The chain uses TRBV5-1 and TRBJ2-5, with unresolved D. The CDR3 length is 14 residues. Between the trimmed V and J ends, which lost 0 bases and 1 base, there was a span of 7 bases. Germline-derived CDR1 and CDR2 are SGHRS and YFSETQ. The CDR3 DNA follows: TGCGCCAGCAGCTTGGGGCGGTCCCAAGAGACCCAGTACTTC. Protein: CASSLGRSQETQYF.

This chain connects TRBV11-3 to TRBJ2-3, with 7 bases lining up with TRBD2. Germline V CDR1 and CDR2: SGHNT, YENEEA. The trim removed 5 bases at V and 5 bases at J, leaving 4 bases unmatched. The CDR3 totals 13 residues. CDR3 nucleotides: TGTGCCAGCAGCCTACGGGGGGTAGATACGCAGTATTTT. This gives the protein CASSLRGVDTQYF.

The V call is TRBV5-6, the J call TRBJ1-1; D is possibly TRBD1 (6 bases). The CDR3 contains 15 residues. The germline V and J ends were trimmed by 4 bases and 1 base, with 14 bases remaining between them. Germline assignment: CDR1 SGHDT and CDR2 YYEEEE. The CDR3 DNA reads as TGTGCCAGCAGCCTCAGGGGTGGGGGGAACACTGAAGCTTTCTTT. Translating gives CASSLRGGGNTEAFF.

J is TRBJ2-2 and V is TRBV2; D call uncertain. Germline V lookup: CDR1 SNHLY, CDR2 FYNNEI. CDR3 length equals 16 residues. V was cut by 7 bases and J by 0 bases, with 15 bases left in between. The CDR3: CASTSFGFPNTGELFF. CDR3 sequence (DNA): TGTGCCAGCACCTCTTTCGGGTTCCCGAACACCGGGGAGCTGTTTTTT.